This TCR beta chain was profiled in a study of cytomegalovirus exposure and HLA in healthy donors (dated by TCRdb to 2017 to 2019). Describing the broader study: An earlier analysis of some 600 of the donors reported about 260 Gb of sequence data and 100 million to 120 million unique TCR beta sequences obtained from about 179 million T cells. About 300 gigabases of sequencing data and 70 million to 100 million unique TCR sequences were included in an early release covering about 700 HLA-typed donors. Of the approximately 400 genotyped donors, 81% were placed in the genetic ancestry cluster associated with self-reported Caucasian donors. The study aimed to test whether cataloging public T cell receptors could reveal signatures of past pathogen exposure. Using immunosequencing, the study profiled T cell repertoires from around 680 subjects and related those repertoires to cytomegalovirus serostatus. Along with the roughly 670-subject first cohort, a separate validation cohort of 120 different subjects was used. To predict cytomegalovirus infection status, the study brought together high-throughput TCR immunosequencing, statistical association of individual TCRs with disease status, and machine learning. To study patterns of TCR occurrence, a later analysis re-analyzed previously published TCR beta repertoires from around 700 donors and added high-resolution HLA genotyping. Rather than using new phenotypic data, the later analysis identified candidate immune exposures from TCR beta sequences and from how often those sequences occurred across donors. An earlier analysis of 587 of the donors applied high-throughput TCR beta sequencing to assess whether each TCR beta V gene segment acted as functional or pseudogenic. Alongside the repertoire data, information on donor age, sex, ethnicity and CMV serostatus was compiled. In a later genetic analysis, genome-wide SNP genotypes for about 60% of the 666 donors were used, and that subset was treated as a discovery cohort. All discovery cohort repertoires had been generated using a single sequencing platform. Class I and class II HLA loci were covered by the typing at four-digit resolution. Typing coverage differed by locus: A, B, C, DRB1 and DQB1 were typed in roughly 620-640 donors, DQA1 in 522, DPA1 in around 600, and DPB1 in around 490. Roughly 5 DR-DQ haplotypes were handled as single units for association and clustering, since linkage in the cohort was strong. Across under 500 genotyped donors of the cohort, an average of about 240,000 unique TCR beta nucleotide sequences per donor were sequenced, and around 20% of those sequences were non-productive. Study-level results and caveats: A later analysis associated 16,951 TCR beta sequences with specific HLA alleles at a false discovery rate of 0.05. Most TCR sequences were seen in very few donors, while some public TCRs were found in many individuals. A group of highly shared sequence variants was considered likely to be a technical artifact of the sequencing pipeline. In a later genetic analysis, a missense DCLRE1C variant was associated with V-gene and J-gene trimming of TCR beta chains, and the association was replicated in an independent cohort. According to the authors, the approach could potentially be generalized to other disease states and immunological phenotypes. According to a later analysis, TCR association rates differed among HLA loci, with DRB1 alleles showing the most associated TCRs and HLA-C alleles showing the fewest. In a later analysis, most CMV-associated TCR beta chains were found to appear HLA-restricted, with HLA associations seemingly driven largely by CMV exposure. In an earlier analysis of under 600 of the donors, most TCR beta V segments were observed in productive rearrangements about 90% or about 30% of the time, broadly matching IMGT annotations. In vitro tests confirmed that a few of the cytomegalovirus-associated TCR beta chains recognize cytomegalovirus antigens. Some IMGT-functional V segments, including TRBV6-2 and TRBV6-3, could not be told apart with the 87-base-pair reads, so those segments were excluded. The study gave a list of about 170 TCR beta chains associated with cytomegalovirus. Roughly uniform sequencing depth across donors was assumed in presence/absence analyses, although this assumption may not hold. Cytomegalovirus status was reported to be diagnosed by the classifier with high specificity and sensitivity in both the original and validation cohorts. According to a later analysis, parvovirus B19, influenza, CMV and Epstein-Barr virus appeared linked to several top co-occurrence clusters. In this cohort, only TCR beta chains were sequenced, and detectable features were limited by the absence of alpha or paired-chain data. Roughly 17 rarely observed V segments, including chromosome 9 orphons, were excluded from the earlier analysis of approximately 600 of the donors because counts were too low. In a later analysis, HLA-associated TCR beta chains were found to be more clonally expanded and to have lower generation probabilities than equally common non-associated chains. Linkage disequilibrium might explain the correlated functional status among segregating V segments, but an unknown experimental factor could not be ruled out. Because HLA typing was missing for some donors at each locus, association tests included only the typed subset. Compared with the roughly 700-donor mean, donors in an Asian-associated ancestry cluster had fewer N-insertions in productive TCRs, according to a later genetic analysis. A further reported finding was that TCR beta sequences accurately predicted the HLA-A and HLA-B alleles for most subjects in the first cohort. Immune exposure information for the cohort was limited to CMV serostatus. Assigning TCR associations to individual alleles was difficult when HLA alleles, especially DR and DQ, strongly co-occurred.

The cohort was made up of 500 to 850 healthy bone marrow donors. Cohort members were all nominally healthy when sampled, although unrecorded immune exposures were likely present. The donor tested CMV seronegative, placing the donor among the 350 or so seronegative members of the cohort. Each donor provided a peripheral blood sample, and peripheral blood mononuclear cells were used for TCR beta sequencing. The Qiagen DNeasy Blood Extraction Kit was used to extract genomic DNA from the blood cell samples. V ends up 5 bases short and J 3 bases short, with an unmatched junction base count of 2. The CDR3 measures 13 amino acids from cysteine to phenylalanine. Left in the record is the CDR3 DNA by itself, 39 bases read in frame from the first base. CDR1 and CDR2 are read off the germline V gene (reference sequence) as GTSNPN and SVGIG. Note on this clone: The clone's antigen remains unknown. No much larger clonotype is one base removed from it; base qualities were not supplied.

The library was produced with the immunoSEQ multiplex PCR assay. The multiplex PCR relied on a mix of 60 forward primers for TCR Vbeta segments and 13 reverse primers for TCR Jbeta segments. The CDR3 region of rearranged TCR beta genes was amplified from genomic DNA with a multiplex PCR assay. Amplified TCR beta libraries were sequenced as 87-base-pair reads on the Illumina HiSeq System. The source study handled its data this way. A later analysis tallied tens of millions of unique TCR beta chains across the 650 to 750 repertoires, and roughly 11 million of those chains were shared by two or more donors. To remove PCR and sequencing errors, raw reads were error-corrected and collapsed into unique sequences using a nearest-neighbor algorithm that merged closely related sequences. Alignment of CDR3 sequences to IMGT reference sequences was used to assign V, D and J gene segments. For a sequence to be retained, a match of at least six nucleotides was required to both a V gene segment and a J gene segment. A rearrangement counted as productive if the CDR3 had no stop codons and remained in frame with V and J, and every other rearrangement counted as non-productive. CDR3 was defined by IMGT convention, running from the second conserved V-encoded cysteine to the conserved J-encoded phenylalanine. The earlier analysis of fewer than 750 of the donors excluded sequences that lacked an unambiguous match to a single V gene segment. An earlier analysis of several hundred of the donors classified V segments as functional when productive rearrangements were above 56.7% and as segregating when the standard deviation between donors was above 5%. A statistical classification framework was developed to diagnose cytomegalovirus status using the catalog of TCR beta chain sequences. In a later analysis, V and J genes were assigned by comparing TCR nucleotide sequences against IMGT/GENE-DB human TR gene sequences. The TCRdist pipeline was used in a later analysis to assign CDR3 sequences and most-parsimonious VDJ recombination scenarios. In a later analysis, every TCR beta chain was defined by the combination of its CDR3 amino acid sequence and its V-gene family, and reads without a unique V-gene family were dropped. To address suspected cross-contamination and a sequencing artifact, a later analysis removed approximately 590 highly shared, low-generation-probability nucleotide sequences. In a later analysis, a clonal expansion index for each public chain was calculated from normalized within-repertoire ranks of inferred template counts. Generation probabilities in a later analysis came from a VDJ recombination model fitted to out-of-frame rearrangements, and those results were checked against IGoR. Hypergeometric tests were used in a later analysis to score TCR-TCR, TCR-HLA and TCR-CMV co-occurrence, with a repertoire-size bias correction applied to the TCR pairs. In a later analysis, false discovery rates were estimated by permuting HLA or CMV assignments 20 times. In a later analysis, co-occurring TCRs were grouped using DBSCAN, with TCRdist sequence similarity added in when clustering inside HLA-allele-positive subsets. For co-occurrence clustering, repertoires with fewer than 30,000 or more than 120,000 public chains were excluded, along with a handful of repertoires with anomalous nucleotide sharing. TCRdb obtained this table from immuneACCESS and retained in-frame rearrangements with V and J assigned. These tables miss some clones; where compared with another copy, unresolved V genes account for less than half of the shortfall, and the remainder is unexplained. V and J calls and clone size are copied from that table; D and trimming were computed from the DNA. This sample holds 150,000 to 200,000 clones; roughly 80% were observed only once. The ten largest clonotypes hold 3% to 3.5% of the sample.

The chain links TRBV30 with TRBJ2-5; 11 nucleotides in the junction match TRBD2. The sample comprised PBMCs. The receptor was isolated from a female donor in good health and CMV-seronegative. The CDR3 protein is CAWEGLAEETQYF. Read as DNA, the sequence is TGTGCCTGGGAGGGACTAGCGGAAGAGACCCAGTACTTC.